The source of this T cell receptor (beta chain) is a study of persistence of HIV-infected CD4 T cells. V lost 1 base to trimming and J lost 8 bases, with 14 bases between them. The CDR3 has 15 amino acids. Of note for this clone: Its antigen is unidentified.

Anti-CD3/anti-CD28 beads served as a nonspecific positive control stimulus. Responding CD4+ T cells were sorted by upregulation of both CD40 ligand and CD69. The immunoSEQ assay was version 4, run in survey mode. The protocol was immunoSEQ multiplex PCR, while the TCRdb copy is restricted to in-frame clones and leaves out a portion. This table holds fewer than 50,000 clones, approximately 90% found once. The receptor was derived from an adult man with HIV who was CMV-seropositive. The V call is TRBV23-1, the J call TRBJ1-4; D may be TRBD1 (6 bases). TRBV23-1 is recorded as an ORF, its role being uncertain. The input for sequencing was CD4+ T cells sorted from PBMCs after roughly 19-hour stimulation, taken from a patient who received antiretroviral therapy. Here the CDR3 reads CASSQFSVRGEKLFF. In DNA, the CDR3 is TGCGCCAGCAGTCAATTCTCGGTGAGGGGGGAAAAACTGTTTTTT.